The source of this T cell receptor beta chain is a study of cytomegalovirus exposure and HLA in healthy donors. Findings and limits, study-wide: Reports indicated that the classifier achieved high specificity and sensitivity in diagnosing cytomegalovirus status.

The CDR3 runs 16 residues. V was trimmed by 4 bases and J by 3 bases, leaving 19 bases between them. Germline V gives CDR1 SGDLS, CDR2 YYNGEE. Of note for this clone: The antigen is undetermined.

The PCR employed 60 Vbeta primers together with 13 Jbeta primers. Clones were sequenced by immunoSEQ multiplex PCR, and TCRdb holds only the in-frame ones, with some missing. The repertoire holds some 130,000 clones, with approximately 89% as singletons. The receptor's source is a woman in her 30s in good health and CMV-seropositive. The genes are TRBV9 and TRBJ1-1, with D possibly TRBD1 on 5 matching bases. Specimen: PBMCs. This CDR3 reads CASSPFGQGGDTEAFF. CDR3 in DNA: TGTGCCAGCAGCCCCTTCGGGCAGGGAGGGGACACTGAAGCTTTCTTT.